One sample yielded the 27 T cell receptor beta chains listed below, sequenced in a study of technical replicates of blood from several donors. Only in-frame clones appear in the TCRdb table, and some are missing; sequencing was by immunoSEQ multiplex PCR. Of around 65,000 clones in the sample, approximately 88% were seen once. Material: PBMCs. The receptors come from a human donor in good health. Some clones in this sample may be carry-over from other donors' samples.

V is TRBV9 and J is TRBJ2-2, with no clear D. CDR1 SGDLS and CDR2 YYNGEE come from the germline V gene. The length of the CDR3 is 13 residues. Trimming cost V 4 bases and J 6 bases, with 10 bases left between them. The CDR3 bases are TGTGCCAGCAGCTCCCGAAGCCCCGGGGAGCTGTTTTTT. This translates into CASSSRSPGELFF.

The J gene is TRBJ1-4, the V gene TRBV19, with 8 bases fitting TRBD1. CDR3 length equals 16 residues. J gave up 5 bases and V 6 bases, and 11 bases lay outside the gene matches. Germline lookup yields CDR1 LNHDA and CDR2 SQIVND (reference sequence). In nucleotides, the CDR3 is TGTGCCAGTAGCCACCGAGGACAGGGTGGAAATGAAAAACTGTTTTTT. It codes for CASSHRGQGGNEKLFF.

A few counts support this clone. The J gene is TRBJ2-3, the V gene TRBV6-1; TRBD1 is a possible D gene (6 bases). V lost 8 bases and J lost 5, with 11 bases in between. CDR1 and CDR2 from the germline V gene are MNHNS and SASEGT. The CDR3 consists of 12 residues. Here the CDR3 reads CASSIQGDTQYF. CDR3 DNA sequence: TGTGCCAGCTCCATACAGGGAGATACGCAGTATTTT.

V gene TRBV4-1 combines with J gene TRBJ2-5, with 9 bases identical to TRBD2. Germline assignment: CDR1 MGHRA and CDR2 YSYEKL. The CDR3 sequence is 13 residues long. V gave up 0 bases and J gave up 14 bases; unmatched junction bases: 7. In DNA, the CDR3 is TGCGCCAGCAGCCAAGATGACACTAGCGGGCCCTACTTC. Its protein is CASSQDDTSGPYF.

This chain uses TRBV2 with TRBJ2-1; 7 nucleotides match TRBD1. The CDR3 consists of 13 residues. Germline-derived CDR1 and CDR2 are SNHLY and FYNNEI. V lost 7 bases to trimming and J lost 9 bases; unmatched junction nucleotides: 9. The CDR3 here is CASNGGQVGEQFF. For the CDR3, the DNA is TGTGCCAGCAACGGAGGACAGGTCGGTGAGCAGTTCTTC.

This sequence joins TRBV7-2 and TRBJ2-1; D gene uncertain. This CDR3 comprises 15 residues. The germline V and J ends were trimmed by 0 bases and 9 bases, with 15 bases remaining between them. The germline V gene has CDR1 SGHTA and CDR2 FQGNSA. For the CDR3, the DNA is TGTGCCAGCAGCTTAGCGGTTCAGGTTTCACTTGAGCAGTTCTTC. This gives the protein CASSLAVQVSLEQFF.

The V call is TRBV7-9, the J call TRBJ2-3; 8 nucleotides align to TRBD2. V was clipped by 8 bases and J by 8 bases; unmatched bases: 9. CDR3 length: 13 amino acids. The germline V gene encodes CDR1 SEHNR and CDR2 FQNEAQ (reference sequence). The CDR3 DNA reads TGTGCCAGCTCGGGGGGGATAGGGGTTACGCAGTATTTT. Translated, it gives CASSGGIGVTQYF.

The J gene is TRBJ2-5, the V gene TRBV4-2; tentatively, D is TRBD2 (6 bases). The V and J ends lost 1 base and 6 bases respectively, with 15 bases between them. The CDR3 totals 15 residues. CDR1 and CDR2 from the germline V gene are LGHNA and YNFKEQ. The CDR3 spells CASSQGYGSSKTQYF. As DNA, the CDR3 is TGTGCCAGCAGCCAAGGGTACGGGAGTTCCAAGACCCAGTACTTC.

The chain links TRBV30 to TRBJ1-1; 11 bases are shared with TRBD1. CDR1 and CDR2 (germline): GTSNPN, SVGIG (reference sequence). The CDR3 runs to 13 residues. Losses at the gene ends were 5 bases for V and 5 bases for J; bases not matched to a gene: 4. The CDR3 coding sequence is TGTGCCTGGGGACAGGGGGCGCGTACTGAAGCTTTCTTT. It codes for CAWGQGARTEAFF.

The chain employs TRBV27 and TRBJ1-1, with D possibly being TRBD1 (5 bases). The V and J ends lost 8 bases and 5 bases respectively, with 18 bases between them. The V gene's germline CDR1 is MNHEY and CDR2 SMNVEV (reference sequence). The CDR3 extends over 14 amino acids. CDR3 region: CASEGSGGKTEAFF. Written as DNA, the CDR3 is TGTGCCAGCGAAGGATCCGGGGGAAAAACTGAAGCTTTCTTT.

This chain connects TRBV9 to TRBJ1-3; D gene ambiguous. Trimming cost V 4 bases and J 0 bases, with 14 bases left between them. Germline-derived CDR1 and CDR2 are SGDLS and YYNGEE. The CDR3 is 16 amino acids. Written as DNA, the CDR3 is TGTGCCAGCAGCCCTCCATGGCCAGACTCTGGAAACACCATATATTTT. Translation: CASSPPWPDSGNTIYF.

This clone was seen just once. This rearrangement joins TRBV29-1 to TRBJ2-5, with TRBD1 matching over 8 bases. The ends lost 0 bases at V and 1 base at J; junction bases unmatched: 10. CDR1 and CDR2 (germline): SQVTM, ANQGSEA. This CDR3 has 17 residues. CDR3 protein: CSVEEWRDRRLQETQYF. DNA of the CDR3: TGCAGCGTTGAAGAATGGCGGGACAGGCGCCTCCAAGAGACCCAGTACTTC. The complete variable domain, with remaining parts taken from reference TRBV29-1 and TRBJ2-5, reads SAVISQKPSRDICQRGTSLTIQCQVDSQVTMMFWYRQQPGQSLTLIATANQGSEATYESGFVIDKFPISRPNLTFSTLTVSNMSPEDSSIYLCSVEEWRDRRLQETQYFGPGTRLLVL.

This sequence joins TRBV30 and TRBJ2-5; D remains unclear. This CDR3 contains 12 residues. V lost 0 bases and J lost 7, with 9 bases in between. Germline CDR1 and CDR2: GTSNPN and SVGIG (reference sequence). Here the CDR3 reads CAWSVALGTQYF. DNA for the CDR3: TGTGCCTGGAGTGTAGCCCTCGGGACCCAGTACTTC.

This chain uses TRBV10-3 with TRBJ2-3, with D possibly TRBD2 on 7 matching bases. The CDR3 loop spans 16 amino acids. Trimming removed 0 bases at V and 2 bases at J, with 12 bases between. The germline CDR1 and CDR2 sequences are ENHRY and SYGVKD. CDR3 sequence: CAISESGGLNTDTQYF. The DNA for the CDR3 is TGTGCCATCAGTGAGTCGGGGGGGCTAAACACAGATACGCAGTATTTT.

The chain carries TRBV7-9 and TRBJ1-6; D remains unclear. CDR1 is SEHNR, CDR2 FQNEAQ, per germline (reference sequence). The V gene lost 5 bases and the J gene lost 14 bases, with 13 bases spanning the gap. This CDR3 is built from 12 residues. DNA of the CDR3: TGTGCCAGCAGCCACTCCGATGGTACCCTCCACTTT. This translates into CASSHSDGTLHF.

The rearrangement joins TRBV19 to TRBJ2-1; tentatively, D is TRBD2 (5 bases). Germline loops: CDR1 LNHDA, CDR2 SQIVND (reference sequence). This CDR3 comprises 13 residues. V lost 7 bases to trimming and J lost 5 bases, with 12 bases between them. CDR3 sequence reads: CASTGVTHNEQFF. Here the CDR3 DNA reads TGTGCCAGTACCGGGGTCACCCACAATGAGCAGTTCTTC.

CDR3 amino acids: CASRRDRVPYEQYF. The CDR3 DNA reads as TGCGCCAGCAGGCGAGACAGGGTCCCCTACGAGCAGTACTTC. The rearrangement joins TRBV5-1 to TRBJ2-7; 7 bases are a match to TRBD1. CDR1 is SGHRS, CDR2 YFSETQ, per germline. V lost 5 bases to trimming and J lost 2 bases; unmatched junction nucleotides: 7. This CDR3 contains 14 residues.

The genes are TRBV7-9 and TRBJ2-7; 10 nucleotides agree with TRBD1. CDR3 size: 16 residues. J gave up 2 bases and V 1 base, and 5 bases lay outside the gene matches. Germline-derived CDR1 and CDR2 are SEHNR and FQNEAQ (reference sequence). The CDR3 coding sequence is TGTGCCAGCAGCTTAGTTTTGACAGGGGGCACCTACGAGCAGTACTTC. Protein sequence: CASSLVLTGGTYEQYF.

J is TRBJ2-3 and V is TRBV15, with 8 bases identical to TRBD1. Germline loops: CDR1 LNHNV, CDR2 YYDKDF (reference sequence). The trim removed 5 bases at V and 2 bases at J, leaving 6 bases unmatched. The CDR3 covers 15 residues. CDR3 nucleotide sequence: TGTGCCACCAGCGTCGGACAGGGAAACACAGATACGCAGTATTTT. It encodes CATSVGQGNTDTQYF.

This clone was detected once. The chain joins TRBV5-1 to TRBJ1-2; 10 nucleotides line up with TRBD1. The ends lost 4 bases at V and 4 bases at J; junction bases unmatched: 7. The length of the CDR3 is 15 residues. The germline CDR1 and CDR2 sequences are SGHRS and YFSETQ. The CDR3: CASSTGTGVAYGYTF. The CDR3 DNA is TGCGCCAGCAGCACCGGGACAGGGGTCGCCTATGGCTACACCTTC.

The chain's CDR3 is CASSLAGTSGSYEQYF. CDR3 nucleotide sequence: TGTGCCAGCAGCTTGGCAGGGACTAGCGGGAGCTACGAGCAGTACTTC. This sequence joins TRBV5-4 and TRBJ2-7; 14 bases agree with TRBD2. V shed 0 bases, J shed 3 bases, and the junction held 2 bases outside the gene matches. Germline V gene sequence: CDR1 SGHNT, CDR2 YYREEE (reference sequence). The CDR3 consists of 16 residues.

CDR3 DNA: TGTGCCAGCAGGGCGGGACTAGCGGACCTCACAGATACGCAGTATTTT. Translated: CASRAGLADLTDTQYF. The V gene is TRBV2, the J gene TRBJ2-3; 11 bases line up with TRBD2. CDR3 size: 16 residues. V shed 6 bases and J 2 bases; nucleotides not matched to a gene: 7. Germline lookup yields CDR1 SNHLY and CDR2 FYNNEI.

V and J are TRBV10-3 and TRBJ2-1, with TRBD2 as a possible D gene (5 bases). Trimming took off 4 bases at V and 10 bases at J, with 14 bases between the two ends. CDR1 and CDR2 from the germline V gene are ENHRY and SYGVKD. This CDR3 spans 13 amino acids. The CDR3 DNA reads TGTGCCATCAGTGTGGGTAGCGAGAGAGAGCAGTTCTTC. It is translated as CAISVGSEREQFF.

This clone was detected only once. This chain links TRBV6-1 with TRBJ2-2; possible D gene TRBD2, 5 bases. V was shortened by 5 bases and J by 6 bases, with 10 bases between the two germline ends. The V gene's germline CDR1 is MNHNS and CDR2 SASEGT. This CDR3 is built from 13 residues. CDR3 coding DNA: TGTGCCAGCAGTATGTACGGGGCCGGGGAGCTGTTTTTT. Residues: CASSMYGAGELFF.

The gene calls are TRBV5-6 and TRBJ1-3; 8 bases agree with TRBD1. CDR1 SGHDT and CDR2 YYEEEE come from the germline V gene. The length of the CDR3 is 14 residues. V lost 4 bases and J lost 2; bases outside the gene matches: 2. The CDR3 loop is CASSLQGAGNTIYF. For the CDR3, the DNA is TGTGCCAGCAGCCTACAGGGGGCTGGAAACACCATATATTTT. Full variable domain (remainder filled in from reference TRBV5-6 and TRBJ1-3): DAGVTQSPTHLIKTRGQQVTLRCSPKSGHDTVSWYQQALGQGPQFIFQYYEEEERQRGNFPDRFSGHQFPNYSSELNVNALLLGDSALYLCASSLQGAGNTIYFGEGSWLTVV.

This chain joins TRBV4-1 and TRBJ1-4, with TRBD1 identical over 8 bases. V dropped 4 bases and J dropped 8; count of bases not matched to a gene: 6. In germline, CDR1 is MGHRA, CDR2 YSYEKL. CDR3 size: 14 residues. CDR3 sequence: CASSLDRGQEKLFF. CDR3 coding DNA: TGCGCCAGCAGCCTAGACAGGGGCCAAGAAAAACTGTTTTTT.

The chain couples TRBV7-2 to TRBJ2-3; TRBD2 matches 11 bases. The CDR3 runs to 16 residues. With 5 bases clipped from V and 5 bases from J, the junction kept 9 bases outside the gene matches. Germline V gene sequence: CDR1 SGHTA, CDR2 FQGNSA. The CDR3 DNA sequence: TGTGCCAGCAGCGTCACTAGCGGGGGTTGGGGAGATACGCAGTATTTT. Encoded protein: CASSVTSGGWGDTQYF.